This record looks at one T cell receptor beta chain sequence and its context. Sequencing was performed with immunoSEQ multiplex PCR; in TCRdb, only in-frame clones are kept and a portion is missing. The sample consists of 1,400,000 or so clones, around 98.5% of them appearing once. Donors, healthy HIV-negative adults, lacked recent acute infections or vaccinations. The data are from a study of shared clonotypes between healthy human individuals. As for the study in general: Plates per donor: three CD4 naive, three CD4 memory, two CD8 naive, one CD8 memory.

Trimming removed 0 bases from V and 9 bases from J; junction bases left unmatched: 9. Germline CDR1 reads SGHRS; CDR2 reads YFSETQ. CDR3 length equals 15 residues. The clonotype was recovered from a man aged 30 to 39 in good health. V and J are TRBV5-1 and TRBJ2-4, with 7 bases aligning to TRBD2. The sample was naive CD4+ T cells sorted from blood. The subset: CD45RA+ positively selected. CDR3 in amino acids: CASSLGTSKGSIQYF. CDR3 DNA: TGCGCCAGCAGCTTGGGGACTAGTAAGGGAAGCATTCAGTACTTC. Together with reference TRBV5-1 and TRBJ2-4, the CDR3 gives the full variable domain: KAGVTQTPRYLIKTRGQQVTLSCSPISGHRSVSWYQQTPGQGLQFLFEYFSETQRNKGNFPGRFSGRQFSNSRSEMNVSTLELGDSALYLCASSLGTSKGSIQYFGAGTRLSVL.